These T cell receptor beta chains were read from a single sample in a study of T cells expressing NK-cell markers. One entry per CDR3 protein, without DNA, is what TCRdb gives after re-calling the 5' RACE reads. The table lists about 440,000 distinct CDR3 sequences, with more than 7% in the top ten. Material for sequencing was blood T cells: a sorted CD56 or NKG2C T cell subset, CD4+ or CD8+ T cells, or bulk PBMC T cells (not recorded which). Receptors originate from a woman aged 18 to 69 in good health. Both conserved end residues are part of each CDR3.

>TRBV11-2|TRBJ2-1
CASRPPSPGTRAYGTYNEQFF
>TRBV6-2/TRBV6-3|TRBJ2-3
CASSSWTSGKEDTQYF
>TRBV7-2|TRBJ2-5
CASAGLARETQYF
>TRBV20-1|TRBJ1-5
CSAYPWGGSNQPQHF
>TRBV7-8|TRBJ2-1
CASSLIVWDEQFF
>TRBV12-3/TRBV12-4|TRBJ2-1
CASSSGTREREQFF
>TRBV5-1|TRBJ1-1
CASSSAGAWTEAFF
>TRBV12-3/TRBV12-4|TRBJ2-1
CASNGDYNEQFF
>TRBV7-6|TRBJ2-1
CASTPNSGYNEQFF
>TRBV28|TRBJ2-7
CASRPTGWDEQYF
>TRBV7-9|TRBJ1-4
CASSSGGKLFF
>TRBV20-1|TRBJ1-3
CSATRTVSGNTIYF
>TRBV5-1|TRBJ1-6
CASSLAGPQGIRSPLHF
>TRBV20-1|TRBJ2-1
CSAWTGGLNEQFF
>TRBV12-3/TRBV12-4|TRBJ2-5
CASSRERKYQETQYF
>TRBV7-3|TRBJ2-1
CASSLMTGYEQFF
>TRBV4-3|TRBJ2-5
CASSQDFPGDSGRNQETQYF
>TRBV9|TRBJ2-7
CASSVGILYEQYF
>TRBV14|TRBJ2-3
CASSQDRDYLRDTQYF
>TRBV11-2|TRBJ1-1
CASSSRDRGETEAFF
>TRBV5-1|TRBJ1-5
CASSLGGTGSQPQHF
>TRBV20-1|TRBJ1-5
CSARDQGRQPQHF
>TRBV6-2/TRBV6-3|TRBJ1-2
CASSPDGIHGYTF
>TRBV29-1|TRBJ1-1
CSVADRGWTEAFF
>TRBV20-1|TRBJ1-5
CSAPDQTNQPQHF
>TRBV10-3|TRBJ2-5
CAISVPPQETQYF
>TRBV29-1|TRBJ2-1
CSVVGTDNNEQFF
>TRBV21-1|TRBJ2-1
CASRGRYYNEQFF
>TRBV12-3/TRBV12-4|TRBJ2-5
CASSFEFLSMETQYF
>TRBV3-1|TRBJ1-5
CASSRGQGAMPQHF
>TRBV23-1|TRBJ2-5
CAMKLGLPESETQYF
>TRBV6-4|TRBJ2-1
CASGGPTYKTNNEQFF
>TRBV5-1|TRBJ2-5
CASSLGTTGGKETQYF
>TRBV14|TRBJ2-2
CASSQRDSPAGELFF
>TRBV7-9|TRBJ2-1
CASSAHGGPNEQFF
>TRBV12-3/TRBV12-4|TRBJ2-3
CASSLGGGAVTDTQYF
>TRBV10-3|TRBJ2-2
CAISDQGGELFF
>TRBV7-8|TRBJ1-1
CASSLSLHYGGNTEAFF
>TRBV29-1|TRBJ2-2
CSVVPGPGELFF
>TRBV20-1|TRBJ2-7
CSARDTNRDYIYEQYF